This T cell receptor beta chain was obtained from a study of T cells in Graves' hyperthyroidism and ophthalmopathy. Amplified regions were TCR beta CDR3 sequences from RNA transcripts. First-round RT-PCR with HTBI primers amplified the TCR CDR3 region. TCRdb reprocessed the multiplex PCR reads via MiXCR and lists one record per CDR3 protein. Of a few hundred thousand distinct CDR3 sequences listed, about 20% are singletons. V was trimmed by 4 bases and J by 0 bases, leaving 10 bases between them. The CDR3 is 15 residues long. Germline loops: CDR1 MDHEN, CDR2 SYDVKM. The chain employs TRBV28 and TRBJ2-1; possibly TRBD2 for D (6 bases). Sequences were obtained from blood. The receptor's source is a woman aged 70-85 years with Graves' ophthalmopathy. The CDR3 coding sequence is TGTGCCAGCAGTTCAGAGCGGGCCTCCTACAATGAGCAGTTCTTC. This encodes CASSSERASYNEQFF.